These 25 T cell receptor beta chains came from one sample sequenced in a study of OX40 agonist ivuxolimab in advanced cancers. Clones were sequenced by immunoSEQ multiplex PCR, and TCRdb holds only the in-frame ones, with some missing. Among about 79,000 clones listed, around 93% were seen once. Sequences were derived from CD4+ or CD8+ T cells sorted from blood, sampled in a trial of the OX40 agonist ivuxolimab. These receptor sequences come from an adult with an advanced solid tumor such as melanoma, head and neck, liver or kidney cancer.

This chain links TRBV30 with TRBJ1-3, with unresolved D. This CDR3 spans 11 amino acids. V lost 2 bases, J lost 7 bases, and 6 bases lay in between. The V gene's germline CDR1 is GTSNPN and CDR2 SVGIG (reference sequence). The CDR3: CAWSSTNTIYF. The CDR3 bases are TGTGCCTGGAGTTCGACCAACACCATATATTTT.

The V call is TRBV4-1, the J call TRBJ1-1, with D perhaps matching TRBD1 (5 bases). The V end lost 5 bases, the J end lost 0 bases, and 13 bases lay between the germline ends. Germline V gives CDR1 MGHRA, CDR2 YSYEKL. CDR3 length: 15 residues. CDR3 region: CASSFRTPVNTEAFF. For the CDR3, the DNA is TGCGCCAGCAGCTTCCGGACACCTGTGAACACTGAAGCTTTCTTT.

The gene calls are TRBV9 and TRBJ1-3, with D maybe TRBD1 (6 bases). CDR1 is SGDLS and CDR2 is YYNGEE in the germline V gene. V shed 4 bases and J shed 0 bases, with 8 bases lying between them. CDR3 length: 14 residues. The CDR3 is CASSLGGSGNTIYF. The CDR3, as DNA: TGTGCCAGCAGCCTAGGGGGCTCTGGAAACACCATATATTTT.

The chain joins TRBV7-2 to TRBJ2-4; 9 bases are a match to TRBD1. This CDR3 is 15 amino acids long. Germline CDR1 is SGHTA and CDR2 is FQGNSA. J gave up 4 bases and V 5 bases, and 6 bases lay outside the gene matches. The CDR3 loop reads CASSLWTGEKNIQYF. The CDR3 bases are TGTGCCAGCAGCCTGTGGACAGGGGAGAAAAACATTCAGTACTTC.

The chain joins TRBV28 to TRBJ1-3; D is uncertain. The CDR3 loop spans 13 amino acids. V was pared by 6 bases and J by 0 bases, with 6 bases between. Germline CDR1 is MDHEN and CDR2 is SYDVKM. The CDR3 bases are TGTGCCAGCAGGGGCTTCTCTGGAAACACCATATATTTT. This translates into CASRGFSGNTIYF.

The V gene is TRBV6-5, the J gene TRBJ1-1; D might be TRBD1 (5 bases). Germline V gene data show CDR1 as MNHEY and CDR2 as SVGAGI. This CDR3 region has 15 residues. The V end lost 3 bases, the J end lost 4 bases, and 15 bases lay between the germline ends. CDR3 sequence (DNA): TGTGCCAGCAGTTATTTTTTGGGTGGGGGCACTGAAGCTTTCTTT. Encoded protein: CASSYFLGGGTEAFF.

The CDR3 region has the DNA TGCGCCAGCAGCTTGTGGGGGGGCATAGGTGAGCAGTTCTTC. It translates to CASSLWGGIGEQFF. The rearrangement links TRBV5-1 to TRBJ2-1, with D tentatively TRBD2 (7 bases). The CDR3 runs to 14 residues. Germline loops: CDR1 SGHRS, CDR2 YFSETQ. With 1 base removed from V and 9 bases from J, the gap between germline ends came to 14 bases.

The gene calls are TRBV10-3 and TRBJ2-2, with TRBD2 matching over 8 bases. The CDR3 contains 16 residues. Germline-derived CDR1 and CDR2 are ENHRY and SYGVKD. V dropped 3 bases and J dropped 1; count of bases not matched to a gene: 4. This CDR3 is CAISDTGGQNTGELFF. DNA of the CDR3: TGTGCCATCAGTGATACGGGGGGGCAGAACACCGGGGAGCTGTTTTTT.

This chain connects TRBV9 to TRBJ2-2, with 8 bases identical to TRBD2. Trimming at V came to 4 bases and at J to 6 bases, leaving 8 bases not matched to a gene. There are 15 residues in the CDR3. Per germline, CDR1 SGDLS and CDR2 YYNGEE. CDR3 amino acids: CASSTQNSGAGELFF. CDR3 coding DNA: TGTGCCAGCAGCACCCAGAATAGCGGGGCCGGGGAGCTGTTTTTT.

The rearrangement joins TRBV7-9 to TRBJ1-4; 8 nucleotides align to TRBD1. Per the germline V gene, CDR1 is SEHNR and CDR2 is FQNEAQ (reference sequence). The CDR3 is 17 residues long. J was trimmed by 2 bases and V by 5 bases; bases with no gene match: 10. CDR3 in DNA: TGTGCCAGCAGCACAGACAGGGGAAGGGGGACTAATGAAAAACTGTTTTTT. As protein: CASSTDRGRGTNEKLFF. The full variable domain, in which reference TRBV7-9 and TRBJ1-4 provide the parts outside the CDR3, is DTGVSQNPRHKITKRGQNVTFRCDPISEHNRLYWYRQTLGQGPEFLTYFQNEAQLEKSRLLSDRFSAERPKGSFSTLEIQRTEQGDSAMYLCASSTDRGRGTNEKLFFGSGTQLSVL.

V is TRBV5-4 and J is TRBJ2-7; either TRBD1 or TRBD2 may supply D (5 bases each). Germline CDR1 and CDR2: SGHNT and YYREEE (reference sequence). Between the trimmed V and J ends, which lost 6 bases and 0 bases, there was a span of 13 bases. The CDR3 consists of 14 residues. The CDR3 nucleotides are TGTGCCAGCAAGGACCAGGGACGCTCCTACGAGCAGTACTTC. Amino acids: CASKDQGRSYEQYF.

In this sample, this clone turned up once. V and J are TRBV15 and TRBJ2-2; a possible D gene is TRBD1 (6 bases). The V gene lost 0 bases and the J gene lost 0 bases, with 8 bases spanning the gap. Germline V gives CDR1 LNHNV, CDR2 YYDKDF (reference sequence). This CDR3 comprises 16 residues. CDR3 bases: TGTGCCACCAGCAGAGATCGACAGGCGAACACCGGGGAGCTGTTTTTT. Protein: CATSRDRQANTGELFF.

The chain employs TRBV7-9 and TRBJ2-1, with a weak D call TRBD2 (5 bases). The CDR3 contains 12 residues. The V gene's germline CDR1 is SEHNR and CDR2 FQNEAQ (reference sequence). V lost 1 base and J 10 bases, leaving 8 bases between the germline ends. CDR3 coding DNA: TGTGCCAGCAGCTTAGGAACGGGAGAGCAGTTCTTC. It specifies CASSLGTGEQFF.

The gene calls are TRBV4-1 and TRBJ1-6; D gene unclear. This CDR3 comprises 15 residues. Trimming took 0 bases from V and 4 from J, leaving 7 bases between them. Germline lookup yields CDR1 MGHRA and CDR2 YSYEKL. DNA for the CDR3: TGCGCCAGCAGCCAAGAGGACGGATATAATTCACCCCTCCACTTT. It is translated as CASSQEDGYNSPLHF.

This CDR3 is CASSTTGVNTEAFF. In DNA, the CDR3 is TGTGCCAGCAGCACGACAGGGGTAAACACTGAAGCTTTCTTT. The chain has TRBV13 and TRBJ1-1, with 8 bases lining up with TRBD1. Trimming removed 5 bases from V and 2 bases from J; junction bases left unmatched: 4. This CDR3 is built from 14 residues. Germline values: CDR1 PRHDT, CDR2 FYEKMQ (reference sequence).

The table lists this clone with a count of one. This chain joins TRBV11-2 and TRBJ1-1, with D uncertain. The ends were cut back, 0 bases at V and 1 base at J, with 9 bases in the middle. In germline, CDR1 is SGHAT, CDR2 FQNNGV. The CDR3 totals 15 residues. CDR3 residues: CASSLEAVQNTEAFF. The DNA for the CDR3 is TGTGCCAGCAGCTTAGAGGCGGTCCAGAACACTGAAGCTTTCTTT.

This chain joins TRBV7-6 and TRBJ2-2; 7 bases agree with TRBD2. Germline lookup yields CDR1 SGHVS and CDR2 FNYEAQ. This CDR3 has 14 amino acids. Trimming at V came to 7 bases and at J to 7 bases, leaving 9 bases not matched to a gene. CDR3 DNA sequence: TGTGCCAGCAAACCGGGGGGTATAGGCGGGGAGCTGTTTTTT. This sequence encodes CASKPGGIGGELFF.

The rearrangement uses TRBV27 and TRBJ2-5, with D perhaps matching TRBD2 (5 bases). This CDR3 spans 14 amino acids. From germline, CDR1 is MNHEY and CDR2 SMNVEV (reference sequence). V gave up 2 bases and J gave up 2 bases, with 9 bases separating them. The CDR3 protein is CASSLPGLQETQYF. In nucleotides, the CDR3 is TGTGCCAGCAGTTTACCAGGACTTCAAGAGACCCAGTACTTC.

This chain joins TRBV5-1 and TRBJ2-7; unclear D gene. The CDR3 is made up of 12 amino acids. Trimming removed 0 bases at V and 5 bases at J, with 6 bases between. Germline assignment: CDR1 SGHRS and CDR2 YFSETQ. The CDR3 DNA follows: TGCGCCAGCAGCTTGGTCCCCCACGAGCAGTACTTC. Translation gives CASSLVPHEQYF.

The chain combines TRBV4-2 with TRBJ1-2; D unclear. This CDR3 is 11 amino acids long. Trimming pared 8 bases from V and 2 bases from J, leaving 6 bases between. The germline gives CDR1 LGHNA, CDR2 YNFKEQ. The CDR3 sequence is CASYGNYGYTF. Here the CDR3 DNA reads TGTGCCAGCTATGGAAACTATGGCTACACCTTC.

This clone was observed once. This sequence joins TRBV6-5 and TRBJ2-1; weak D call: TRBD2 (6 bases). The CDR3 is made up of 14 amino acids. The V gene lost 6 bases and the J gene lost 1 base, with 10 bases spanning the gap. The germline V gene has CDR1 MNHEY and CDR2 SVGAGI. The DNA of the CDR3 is TGTGCCAGCAGCCCGGGGACTTCCTACAATGAGCAGTTCTTC. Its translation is CASSPGTSYNEQFF.

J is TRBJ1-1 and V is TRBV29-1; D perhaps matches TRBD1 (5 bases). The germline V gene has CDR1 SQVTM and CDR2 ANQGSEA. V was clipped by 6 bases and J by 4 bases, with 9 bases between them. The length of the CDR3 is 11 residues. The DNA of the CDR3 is TGCAGCGTCCAGAGGGGCACTGAAGCTTTCTTT. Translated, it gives CSVQRGTEAFF. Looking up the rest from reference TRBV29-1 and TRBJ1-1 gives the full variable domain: SAVISQKPSRDICQRGTSLTIQCQVDSQVTMMFWYRQQPGQSLTLIATANQGSEATYESGFVIDKFPISRPNLTFSTLTVSNMSPEDSSIYLCSVQRGTEAFFGQGTRLTVV.

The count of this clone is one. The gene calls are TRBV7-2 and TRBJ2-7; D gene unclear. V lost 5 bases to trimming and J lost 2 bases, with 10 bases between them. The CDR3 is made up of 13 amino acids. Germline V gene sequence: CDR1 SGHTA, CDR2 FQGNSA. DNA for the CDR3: TGTGCCAGCAGCCCGCTCCCGGCCTACGAGCAGTACTTC. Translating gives CASSPLPAYEQYF.

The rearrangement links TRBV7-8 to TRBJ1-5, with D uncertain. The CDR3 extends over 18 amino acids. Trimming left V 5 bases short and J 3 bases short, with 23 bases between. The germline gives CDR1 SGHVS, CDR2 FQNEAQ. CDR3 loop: CASSVILDSPRANQPQHF. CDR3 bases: TGTGCCAGCAGCGTAATCCTCGATTCGCCCCGGGCCAATCAGCCCCAGCATTTT.

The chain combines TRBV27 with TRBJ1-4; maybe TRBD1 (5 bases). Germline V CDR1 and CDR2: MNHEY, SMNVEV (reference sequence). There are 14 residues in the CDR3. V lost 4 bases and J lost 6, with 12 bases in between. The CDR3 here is CASSSTGFYEKLFF. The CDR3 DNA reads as TGTGCCAGCAGTTCTACAGGCTTCTATGAAAAACTGTTTTTT.